Below are 15 T cell receptor beta chains sequenced from a single sample in a study of blood T cells in healthy people across ages. Primed by a sample-barcoded 5' primer and a J-beta primer mix, a second PCR proceeded for about 6 to 12 cycles. MiXCR, run by TCRdb on the 5' RACE reads, gives a single entry per CDR3 protein. Of roughly 790,000 distinct CDR3 sequences detected, about 40% appear once; the ten largest clones hold 20% to 25%. The sample was blood. Receptors were obtained from a woman aged 55 to 70 in good health.

This clonotype was counted once. This chain uses TRBV6-2 or TRBV6-3 with TRBJ2-3; unclear D gene. V was trimmed by 6 bases and J by 5 bases, leaving 6 bases between them. The germline gives CDR1 MNHEY, CDR2 SVGEGT. CDR3 length: 11 residues. The CDR3 reads CASRIGDTQYF. CDR3 sequence (DNA): TGTGCCAGCAGAATCGGAGATACGCAGTATTTT.

About this clonotype: An end of the junction does not agree with germline; a read error may underlie this. The gene calls are TRBV6-2 or TRBV6-3 and TRBJ2-2, with D perhaps TRBD2 (5 bases). Germline lookup yields CDR1 MNHEY and CDR2 SVGEGT. The CDR3 is 14 residues long. CDR3 nucleotide sequence: TGTGCCATCAGTTATGGAGAGGGAACCGGGGAGCTGTTTTTT. Translated: CAISYGEGTGELFF.

Only a few counts were recorded for this clonotype. The chain links TRBV20-1 to TRBJ2-1; 15 bases are shared with TRBD2. V dropped 0 bases and J dropped 9; count of bases not matched to a gene: 6. This CDR3 comprises 16 residues. Per the germline V gene, CDR1 is DFQATT and CDR2 is SNEGSKA (reference sequence). CDR3 DNA: TGCAGTGCTAGAGATAGGACTAGCGGGAGGGCCTGTGAGCAGTTCTTC. It yields the protein CSARDRTSGRACEQFF.

The chain employs TRBV7-9 and TRBJ2-3; the D is unclear. The V gene lost 1 base and the J gene lost 2 bases, with 10 bases spanning the gap. This CDR3 is built from 15 residues. The germline V gene encodes CDR1 SEHNR and CDR2 FQNEAQ (reference sequence). For the CDR3, the DNA is TGTGCCAGCAGCTTAGTAGGGCAAGACACAGATACGCAGTATTTT. This translates into CASSLVGQDTDTQYF. The full variable domain, completed using reference TRBV7-9 and TRBJ2-3, is DTGVSQNPRHKITKRGQNVTFRCDPISEHNRLYWYRQTLGQGPEFLTYFQNEAQLEKSRLLSDRFSAERPKGSFSTLEIQRTEQGDSAMYLCASSLVGQDTDTQYFGPGTRLTVL.

This clonotype turned up a few times. The chain couples TRBV18 to TRBJ2-4; tentative D call: TRBD2 (6 bases). The CDR3 is made up of 14 amino acids. The V end lost 3 bases, the J end lost 13 bases, and 19 bases lay between the germline ends. Germline V gene sequence: CDR1 KGHSH, CDR2 LQKENI. In DNA, the CDR3 is TGTGCCAGCTCACCCGGGACTTGGAGCAGGGAGCAGTACTTC. Amino acid sequence: CASSPGTWSREQYF.

To note about this clonotype: Sequence at one end of the junction differs from germline and may be a read error. The chain links TRBV27 to TRBJ1-1, with 8 bases lining up with TRBD1. The germline V gene has CDR1 MNHEY and CDR2 SMNVEV (reference sequence). The CDR3 has 16 residues. The CDR3, as DNA: TGTGCCAGCAGTTTATCAGGGACAGGAGTGAACACTGAGGCTTTCTTT. Its protein is CASSLSGTGVNTEAFF.

The rearrangement uses TRBV7-9 and TRBJ2-7, with D perhaps TRBD2 (5 bases). The CDR3 contains 13 residues. Trimming took 5 bases from V and 2 from J, leaving 10 bases between them. In germline, CDR1 is SEHNR, CDR2 FQNEAQ (reference sequence). The CDR3 coding sequence is TGTGCCAGCAGCGACAAGGAGGCCTACGAGCAGTACTTC. Its translation: CASSDKEAYEQYF.

A few counts support this clonotype. This rearrangement joins TRBV20-1 to TRBJ2-5; either TRBD1 or TRBD2 may fit D (5 bases each). This CDR3 has 14 residues. Germline CDR1 reads DFQATT; CDR2 reads SNEGSKA (reference sequence). CDR3 amino acids: CGALRLGDQETQYF. CDR3 in DNA: TGCGGGGCCCTACGTTTGGGAGACCAAGAGACCCAGTACTTC.

The V and J genes are TRBV4-3 and TRBJ2-7; tentatively, D is TRBD1 (6 bases). CDR3 length: 16 amino acids. The V end lost 2 bases, the J end lost 4 bases, and 18 bases lay between the germline ends. Per the germline V gene, CDR1 is LGHNA and CDR2 is YSLEER. The CDR3 is CASSQSSGTYLYEQYF. The CDR3 DNA reads TGCGCCAGCAGCCAATCGTCCGGGACATATCTATACGAGCAGTACTTC.

The V gene is TRBV3-1, the J gene TRBJ2-3, with 7 bases identical to TRBD2. Per germline, CDR1 LGHDT and CDR2 YNNKEL (reference sequence). V dropped 5 bases and J dropped 3; count of bases not matched to a gene: 11. The CDR3 runs 16 residues. The CDR3 DNA reads TGTGCCAGCAGCGCAACTAGCGACAAAGTGACAGATACGCAGTATTTT. This translates into CASSATSDKVTDTQYF.

The chain uses TRBV25-1 and TRBJ1-2; tentative D call: TRBD1 (6 bases). Germline V gives CDR1 MGHDK, CDR2 SYGVNS. V was cut by 5 bases and J by 7 bases, with 14 bases left in between. There are 13 residues in the CDR3. The CDR3 spells CASSPAGGGGYTF. CDR3 coding DNA: TGTGCCAGCAGTCCTGCGGGAGGGGGTGGCTACACCTTC.

The genes are TRBV3-1 and TRBJ1-5, with D possibly matching TRBD1 (6 bases). CDR3 length: 13 residues. Trimming removed 1 base at V and 7 bases at J, with 8 bases between. CDR1 is LGHDT and CDR2 is YNNKEL in the germline V gene (reference sequence). CDR3 in amino acids: CASSQGDNQPQHF. The CDR3 coding sequence is TGTGCCAGCAGCCAAGGGGACAACCAGCCCCAGCATTTT.

V gene TRBV29-1 combines with J gene TRBJ2-1, with D perhaps TRBD1 or TRBD2 (5 bases each). Trimming took 1 base from V and 6 from J, leaving 22 bases between them. Per the germline V gene, CDR1 is SQVTM and CDR2 is ANQGSEA. The CDR3 spans 17 residues. The CDR3 region is CSVEGNLGVRGSNEQFF. For the CDR3, the DNA is TGCAGCGTTGAAGGAAATTTAGGTGTTCGGGGCAGCAATGAGCAGTTCTTC.

The sample holds a few counts of this clonotype. V is TRBV11-1 and J is TRBJ2-7, with 10 positions matching TRBD1. V shed 5 bases and J 7 bases; nucleotides not matched to a gene: 8. The CDR3 loop spans 14 amino acids. The V gene's germline CDR1 is SGHAT and CDR2 FQDESV (reference sequence). CDR3 sequence (DNA): TGTGCCAGCAGCCTCGGACAGGGGGACGGTGAGCAGTACTTC. Translating gives CASSLGQGDGEQYF.

The chain links TRBV20-1 to TRBJ2-1; no clear D. This CDR3 spans 12 amino acids. Germline CDR1 and CDR2: DFQATT and SNEGSKA (reference sequence). The CDR3 loop reads CRVSVGPNEQFF. CDR3 nucleotides: TGCAGAGTATCGGTCGGGCCAAATGAGCAGTTCTTC.